One and the same sample provided the 18 T cell receptor beta chains below, sequenced in a study of cytomegalovirus exposure and HLA in healthy donors. 13 Jbeta primers and 60 Vbeta primers were used for the PCR. TCRdb's table, derived via immunoSEQ multiplex PCR, lists solely in-frame clones and lacks some. The sample holds about 120,000 clones, about 8.6% seen once. The sample consisted of PBMCs. These receptors were taken from a woman in her 40s in good health and CMV-seropositive.

V is TRBV6-1 and J is TRBJ2-3; 8 positions agree with TRBD1. With 1 base clipped from V and 3 bases from J, the junction kept 3 bases outside the gene matches. CDR1 and CDR2 (germline): MNHNS, SASEGT. The CDR3 loop spans 15 amino acids. CDR3 region: CASSEEDRETDTQYF. CDR3 nucleotides: TGTGCCAGCAGTGAAGAGGACAGGGAGACAGATACGCAGTATTTT.

The J gene is TRBJ2-1, the V gene TRBV11-2; 8 bases match TRBD1. The germline V gene encodes CDR1 SGHAT and CDR2 FQNNGV. The V gene end was trimmed by 5 bases and the J gene end by 5 bases; junction bases not matched to a gene: 5. The CDR3 has 14 residues. CDR3 nucleotide sequence: TGTGCCAGCAGCGCCCAGGGGGCTAACAATGAGCAGTTCTTC. Translating gives CASSAQGANNEQFF.

The DNA for the CDR3 is TGTGCCATTTCGAGTCGACAGGGGCGGAACGAGCAGTTCTTC. It yields the protein CAISSRQGRNEQFF. This chain links TRBV19 with TRBJ2-1; 8 bases agree with TRBD1. Germline V gene data show CDR1 as LNHDA and CDR2 as SQIVND (reference sequence). V gave up 10 bases and J gave up 10 bases; unmatched junction bases: 15. The CDR3 spans 14 residues.

This chain connects TRBV18 to TRBJ1-2, with D possibly TRBD1 on 6 matching bases. Trimming removed 3 bases from V and 6 bases from J, with 20 bases in between. Germline CDR1 is KGHSH and CDR2 is LQKENI. CDR3 length equals 16 residues. CDR3: CASSPRTGRPEDGYTF. CDR3 DNA: TGTGCCAGCTCACCCAGAACAGGGCGTCCGGAAGATGGCTACACCTTC.

This clone was seen only a few times. The junction departs from germline at one end; a sequencing error may be responsible. The chain has TRBV5-1 and TRBJ1-1; 7 nucleotides align to TRBD1. The CDR3 loop spans 14 amino acids. The V gene's germline CDR1 is SGHRS and CDR2 YFSETQ. CDR3 residues: CASTLTGKGTEAFF. The CDR3 nucleotides are TGCGCCAGCACCTTGACAGGGAAGGGCACTGAAGCTTTCTTT.

This clone came up a few times. The chain uses TRBV7-9 and TRBJ1-1; the D is unclear. V was trimmed by 1 base and J by 7 bases, leaving 13 bases between them. The CDR3 has 14 amino acids. Germline assignment: CDR1 SEHNR and CDR2 FQNEAQ (reference sequence). In DNA, the CDR3 is TGTGCCAGCAGCTTAGTTGGCACCTCGGGTGAAGCTTTCTTT. It translates to CASSLVGTSGEAFF.

In DNA form, the CDR3 reads TGTGCCAGCAGCCCGACTAGCGGGGGGAGCTCCTACGAGCAGTACTTC. It yields the protein CASSPTSGGSSYEQYF. The chain is built from TRBV11-2 and TRBJ2-7; 13 nucleotides agree with TRBD2. In germline, CDR1 is SGHAT, CDR2 FQNNGV. V lost 5 bases and J lost 0; bases outside the gene matches: 4. CDR3 length: 16 residues.

The rearrangement uses TRBV6-5 and TRBJ1-3; D ambiguous. Trimming shortened V by 0 bases and J by 1 base, and 10 bases separated the two germline ends. The length of the CDR3 is 16 residues. Germline V gene data show CDR1 as MNHEY and CDR2 as SVGAGI. CDR3 sequence reads: CASSYSTRISGNTIYF. CDR3 bases: TGTGCCAGCAGTTACTCGACTAGGATTTCTGGAAACACCATATATTTT.

This chain uses TRBV18 with TRBJ2-7, with no clear D. Between the trimmed V and J ends, which lost 6 bases and 6 bases, there was a span of 18 bases. Germline-derived CDR1 and CDR2 are KGHSH and LQKENI. The CDR3 extends over 14 amino acids. The CDR3: CASSPTPNSVEQYF. In nucleotides, the CDR3 is TGTGCCAGCTCCCCGACACCAAACAGTGTCGAGCAGTACTTC.

The chain is built from TRBV18 and TRBJ2-3, with TRBD2 identical over 9 bases. Germline V gives CDR1 KGHSH, CDR2 LQKENI. CDR3 size: 15 residues. With 2 bases clipped from V and 4 bases from J, the junction kept 4 bases outside the gene matches. The CDR3 nucleotides are TGTGCCAGCTCACCAGATAGGACTAGCGCAGATACGCAGTATTTT. It translates to CASSPDRTSADTQYF.

This clone was observed a handful of times. This specimen includes other DNA sequences encoding the same CDR3. The CDR3 DNA reads TGCGCCAGCAGCCCAGGGTCTGGAAACACCATATATTTT. Amino acid sequence: CASSPGSGNTIYF. J is TRBJ1-3 and V is TRBV5-1, with a tentative D call TRBD1 (5 bases). The CDR3 runs to 13 residues. Between the trimmed V and J ends, which lost 4 bases and 1 base, there was a span of 6 bases. CDR1 and CDR2 (germline): SGHRS, YFSETQ.

The J gene is TRBJ2-3, the V gene TRBV10-3, with 12 bases that match TRBD2. After removal of 11 bases from V and 5 bases from J, the junction contained 11 bases not matched to a gene. Per the germline V gene, CDR1 is ENHRY and CDR2 is SYGVKD. The CDR3 runs to 15 residues. DNA of the CDR3: TGTGCCTCATCCGGGCTAGCGGGGGGGCAAGATACGCAGTATTTT. Amino acid sequence: CASSGLAGGQDTQYF.

This chain joins TRBV5-1 and TRBJ1-2, with D tentatively TRBD1 (5 bases). Trimming left V 2 bases short and J 8 bases short, with 10 bases between. Per germline, CDR1 SGHRS and CDR2 YFSETQ. The CDR3 sequence is 12 residues long. The CDR3 loop reads CASSLGGVGYTF. In DNA form, the CDR3 reads TGCGCCAGCAGCTTAGGAGGGGTCGGCTACACCTTC.

The rearrangement links TRBV11-2 to TRBJ1-4; 9 bases agree with TRBD1. Looked up from germline, CDR1 is SGHAT and CDR2 is FQNNGV. V shed 4 bases, J shed 7 bases, and the junction held 7 bases outside the gene matches. This CDR3 has 15 residues. CDR3 DNA sequence: TGTGCCAGCAGCTCCGGAGGACAGGGGACTGAAAAACTGTTTTTT. This codes for CASSSGGQGTEKLFF.

This clone has a handful of counts. V gene TRBV15 combines with J gene TRBJ1-1; unclear D gene. The CDR3 loop spans 18 amino acids. V was shortened by 0 bases and J by 3 bases, with 20 bases between the two germline ends. The germline CDR1 and CDR2 sequences are LNHNV and YYDKDF (reference sequence). CDR3 region: CATSRDRSRAGSDTEAFF. Written as DNA, the CDR3 is TGTGCCACCAGCAGAGATCGTTCGCGGGCGGGGTCCGACACTGAAGCTTTCTTT.

This clone has only a few counts. V usage is TRBV28 and J usage is TRBJ1-2; maybe TRBD1 (5 bases). Trimming pared 6 bases from V and 4 bases from J, leaving 18 bases between. The CDR3 runs to 15 residues. CDR1 and CDR2 from the germline V gene are MDHEN and SYDVKM. CDR3 DNA sequence: TGTGCCAGCAGGCCCGGAGGAGGGGCGGCCTATGGCTACACCTTC. Amino acids: CASRPGGGAAYGYTF.

A few counts support this clone. This CDR3 reads CASSHPSGGAIDTQYF. The CDR3 coding sequence is TGCGCCAGCAGCCATCCTAGCGGGGGGGCAATAGATACGCAGTATTTT. The genes are TRBV4-1 and TRBJ2-3, with 12 bases that match TRBD2. V was pared by 3 bases and J by 5 bases, with 6 bases of the junction left unmatched. Looked up from germline, CDR1 is MGHRA and CDR2 is YSYEKL. This CDR3 has 16 amino acids.

This clone was seen a handful of times. The rearrangement uses TRBV19 and TRBJ2-4; perhaps TRBD2 as D (5 bases). The CDR3 extends over 15 amino acids. Trimming removed 2 bases from V and 0 bases from J, with 8 bases in between. From germline, CDR1 is LNHDA and CDR2 SQIVND (reference sequence). The CDR3, as DNA: TGTGCCAGTAGTATAAGTAGCGTAGCCAAAAACATTCAGTACTTC. Amino acid sequence: CASSISSVAKNIQYF.